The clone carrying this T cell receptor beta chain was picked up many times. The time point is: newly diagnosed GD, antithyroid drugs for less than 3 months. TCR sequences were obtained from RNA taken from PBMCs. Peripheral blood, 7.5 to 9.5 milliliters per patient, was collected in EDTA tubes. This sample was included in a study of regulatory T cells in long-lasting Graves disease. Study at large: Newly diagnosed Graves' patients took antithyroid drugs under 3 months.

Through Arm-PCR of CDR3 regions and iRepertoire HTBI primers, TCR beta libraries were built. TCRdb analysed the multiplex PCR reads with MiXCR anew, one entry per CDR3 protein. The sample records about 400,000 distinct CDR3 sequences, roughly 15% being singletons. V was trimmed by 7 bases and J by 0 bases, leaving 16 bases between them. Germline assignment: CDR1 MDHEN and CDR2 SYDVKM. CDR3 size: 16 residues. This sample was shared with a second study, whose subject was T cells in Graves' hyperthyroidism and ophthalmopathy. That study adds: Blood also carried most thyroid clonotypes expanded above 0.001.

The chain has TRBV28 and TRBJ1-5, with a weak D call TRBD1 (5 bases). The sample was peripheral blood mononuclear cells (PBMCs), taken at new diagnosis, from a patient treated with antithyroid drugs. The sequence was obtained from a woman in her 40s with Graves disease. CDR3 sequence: CASNGGNIYSNQPQHF. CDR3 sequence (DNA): TGTGCCAGCAACGGGGGGAATATATATAGCAATCAGCCCCAGCATTTT.